The entry below describes one T cell receptor beta chain. Per the original methods: How many nucleated cells were present was estimated from reference gene primer amplification. Sequencing used immunoSEQ multiplex PCR; TCRdb keeps in-frame clones, though not all of them. V and J calls and clone size come straight from that table; D and trimming were deduced from the DNA. The sample holds hundreds of thousands of clones; roughly 90% are singletons and the top ten take more than 1.4%. This entry is derived from a study of blood T cell repertoires in COVID-19. Across the whole study: Donors in the United States, Italy and Spain gave samples during acute or convalescent COVID-19. T cells, B-cell-depleted T cells, or PBMCs provided the cDNA or gDNA that served as material.

The germline V gene encodes CDR1 SGHKS and CDR2 YYEKEE (reference sequence). Trimming shortened V by 4 bases and J by 3 bases, and 11 bases separated the two germline ends. The length of the CDR3 is 14 residues. The material sequenced was peripheral blood. The clonotype was recovered from a woman aged 25 to 39 with active or convalescent COVID-19. The V gene is TRBV5-5, the J gene TRBJ1-5, with a tentative D call TRBD1 (6 bases). This CDR3 is CASSNGDNNQPQHF. CDR3 bases: TGTGCCAGCAGCAATGGGGACAACAATCAGCCCCAGCATTTT.